Shown below are 18 T cell receptor beta chains from a single sample sequenced in a study of cytomegalovirus exposure and HLA in healthy donors. In the PCR, 60 Vbeta and 13 Jbeta primers were used. TCRdb's table, derived via immunoSEQ multiplex PCR, lists solely in-frame clones and lacks some. The table shows about 150,000 clones, with 77% occurring only once. The sample was PBMCs. These receptors all come from a male donor in good health and CMV-seronegative.

This sequence joins TRBV11-1 and TRBJ2-7; D may be TRBD1 (6 bases). Trimming left V 5 bases short and J 6 bases short, with 20 bases between. Germline V gene data show CDR1 as SGHAT and CDR2 as FQDESV (reference sequence). CDR3 length: 15 residues. The CDR3 spells CASSRRSRQASEQYF. In nucleotides, the CDR3 is TGTGCCAGCAGCCGGAGATCACGACAGGCTAGCGAGCAGTACTTC.

V and J are TRBV21-1 and TRBJ1-5; the tabulated D call, TRBD1, remains unverified against the DNA. TRBV21-1 is noted as a pseudogene. The CDR3 is made up of 16 amino acids. The CDR3 loop is CASSKAGQVRLQPQHF. The CDR3 DNA follows: TGTGCCAGCAGCAAAGCCGGTCAGGTCCGGTTGCAGCCCCAGCATTTT.

The rearrangement joins TRBV27 to TRBJ2-3; TRBD2 is a possible D gene (5 bases). V lost 5 bases to trimming and J lost 1 base, with 16 bases between them. CDR1 MNHEY and CDR2 SMNVEV come from the germline V gene (reference sequence). There are 16 residues in the CDR3. In nucleotides, the CDR3 is TGTGCCAGCAGTCCCATGAGCGGTGGGGGCACAGATACGCAGTATTTT. Amino acids: CASSPMSGGGTDTQYF.

This clone was observed a single time. V and J are TRBV7-9 and TRBJ1-5; tentative D call: TRBD1 (5 bases). The CDR3 spans 13 residues. Trimming stripped 2 bases from V and 4 bases from J, with 6 bases between. CDR1 and CDR2 from the germline V gene are SEHNR and FQNEAQ (reference sequence). The CDR3 reads CASSLQGNQPQHF. In DNA form, the CDR3 reads TGTGCCAGCAGCTTACAGGGAAATCAGCCCCAGCATTTT.

The chain carries TRBV7-2 and TRBJ2-1; the match to TRBD2 covers 8 bases. From germline, CDR1 is SGHTA and CDR2 FQGNSA. The CDR3 runs to 16 residues. V was pared by 6 bases and J by 7 bases, with 14 bases of the junction left unmatched. The CDR3 DNA follows: TGTGCCAGCAGAGGAGTCACAAGCGGGAGAGAGAATGAGCAGTTCTTC. Translation gives CASRGVTSGRENEQFF.

The chain carries TRBV11-3 and TRBJ2-1; 12 bases line up with TRBD1. With V trimmed by 5 bases and J by 7 bases, 6 bases remained unmatched. Per germline, CDR1 SGHNT and CDR2 YENEEA. This CDR3 is 15 amino acids long. The CDR3 nucleotides are TGTGCCAGCAGCCCACGGGACAGGGGGCGGAATGAGCAGTTCTTC. Translation: CASSPRDRGRNEQFF.

The gene calls are TRBV2 and TRBJ1-2; D is perhaps TRBD1 (5 bases). The germline CDR1 and CDR2 sequences are SNHLY and FYNNEI. The CDR3 extends over 14 amino acids. Between the trimmed V and J ends, which lost 6 bases and 7 bases, there was a span of 18 bases. Written as DNA, the CDR3 is TGTGCCAGCAGCGGGGCGGGGACGCTCGCTGGCTACACCTTC. The encoded protein is CASSGAGTLAGYTF.

The V call is TRBV7-9, the J call TRBJ2-1; D might be TRBD1 (6 bases). The CDR3 has 16 residues. In germline, CDR1 is SEHNR, CDR2 FQNEAQ (reference sequence). V lost 5 bases, J lost 0 bases, and 14 bases lay in between. CDR3 in amino acids: CASSPKGGASYNEQFF. CDR3 nucleotide sequence: TGTGCCAGCAGCCCAAAAGGGGGAGCCTCCTACAATGAGCAGTTCTTC.

V is TRBV9 and J is TRBJ1-3, with unresolved D. CDR3 length: 16 amino acids. Trimming pared 0 bases from V and 4 bases from J, leaving 14 bases between. CDR1 is SGDLS and CDR2 is YYNGEE in the germline V gene. The CDR3 nucleotides read TGTGCCAGCAGCGTAGGAAATAGGGCGGGGGGAAACACCATATATTTT. It encodes CASSVGNRAGGNTIYF. Complete variable domain (other parts from reference TRBV9 and TRBJ1-3): DSGVTQTPKHLITATGQRVTLRCSPRSGDLSVYWYQQSLDQGLQFLIQYYNGEERAKGNILERFSAQQFPDLHSELNLSSLELGDSALYFCASSVGNRAGGNTIYFGEGSWLTVV.

This rearrangement joins TRBV11-2 to TRBJ2-3; D gene unclear. The germline gives CDR1 SGHAT, CDR2 FQNNGV. V was shortened by 3 bases and J by 2 bases, with 15 bases between the two germline ends. CDR3 size: 16 residues. The CDR3 nucleotides read TGTGCCAGCAGCTTCCGTGGGCGTCCCTCCACAGATACGCAGTATTTT. Protein sequence: CASSFRGRPSTDTQYF. The variable domain in full, with the rest retrieved from reference TRBV11-2 and TRBJ2-3, is EAGVAQSPRYKIIEKRQSVAFWCNPISGHATLYWYQQILGQGPKLLIQFQNNGVVDDSQLPKDRFSAERLKGVDSTLKIQPAKLEDSAVYLCASSFRGRPSTDTQYFGPGTRLTVL.

The chain is built from TRBV4-1 and TRBJ1-1, with D tentatively TRBD1 (6 bases). The CDR3 length is 16 residues. Germline loops: CDR1 MGHRA, CDR2 YSYEKL. V lost 1 base, J lost 1 base, and 13 bases lay in between. The CDR3 nucleotides are TGCGCCAGCAGCCAAGTTGGCACAGGGAGGAACACTGAAGCTTTCTTT. It yields the protein CASSQVGTGRNTEAFF.

For the CDR3, the DNA is TGTGCCAGCCAGGGACTAGCGGGGGCCAGCTCCTACGAGCAGTACTTC. Protein: CASQGLAGASSYEQYF. The gene calls are TRBV18 and TRBJ2-7, with 14 bases matching TRBD2. CDR1 and CDR2 from the germline V gene are KGHSH and LQKENI. The CDR3 sequence is 16 residues long. The V gene end was trimmed by 8 bases and the J gene end by 0 bases; junction bases not matched to a gene: 6. Full variable domain (outside the CDR3, taken from reference TRBV18 and TRBJ2-7): NAGVMQNPRHLVRRRGQEARLRCSPMKGHSHVYWYRQLPEEGLKFMVYLQKENIIDESGMPKERFSAEFPKEGPSILRIQQVVRGDSAAYFCASQGLAGASSYEQYFGPGTRLTVT.

The V call is TRBV15, the J call TRBJ2-7; possible D gene TRBD2, 6 bases. This CDR3 comprises 14 residues. Germline V gene sequence: CDR1 LNHNV, CDR2 YYDKDF (reference sequence). V shed 2 bases and J shed 4 bases, with 12 bases lying between them. The chain's CDR3 is CATSRSTGTYEQYF. As DNA, the CDR3 is TGTGCCACCAGCAGATCAACCGGGACTTACGAGCAGTACTTC.

The genes are TRBV4-2 and TRBJ1-4; D remains ambiguous. Trimming shortened V by 1 base and J by 7 bases, and 16 bases separated the two germline ends. The germline V gene encodes CDR1 LGHNA and CDR2 YNFKEQ. This CDR3 has 16 residues. CDR3 sequence: CASSQAPGKRGEKLFF. The DNA for the CDR3 is TGTGCCAGCAGCCAAGCGCCGGGGAAGCGGGGTGAAAAACTGTTTTTT.

This chain uses TRBV10-3 with TRBJ1-5; TRBD1 agrees at 9 bases. The V gene end was trimmed by 6 bases and the J gene end by 7 bases; junction bases not matched to a gene: 7. CDR1 ENHRY and CDR2 SYGVKD come from the germline V gene. The CDR3 is made up of 14 amino acids. CDR3 sequence: CAISPGQGEQPQHF. The CDR3 bases are TGTGCCATCAGCCCGGGACAGGGTGAACAGCCCCAGCATTTT.

The table lists this clone with a count of one. The V call is TRBV11-3, the J call TRBJ2-4; D unclear. V gave up 5 bases and J gave up 6 bases, with 11 bases separating them. Germline values: CDR1 SGHNT, CDR2 YENEEA. The CDR3 is made up of 13 amino acids. The CDR3 DNA sequence: TGTGCCAGCAGCCCCCCCCTCAGAAACATTCAGTACTTC. Residues: CASSPPLRNIQYF.

The chain couples TRBV5-1 to TRBJ2-5; D is unresolved. Judging by the DNA end, TRBJ2-7 fits better; the J call may be wrong. This CDR3 contains 15 residues. CDR1 is SGHRS and CDR2 is YFSETQ in the germline V gene. CDR3 nucleotides: TGCGCCTCCGCTAGAGGTGTTAGTCGGTACTTCGAGCAGTACTTC. This encodes CASARGVSRYFEQYF.

The rearrangement joins TRBV18 to TRBJ1-1; possibly TRBD1 for D (6 bases). The CDR3 totals 14 residues. Germline CDR1 KGHSH, CDR2 LQKENI. The V gene lost 1 base and the J gene lost 1 base, with 7 bases spanning the gap. This CDR3 is CASSPRGGNTEAFF. For the CDR3, the DNA is TGTGCCAGCTCACCACGAGGGGGGAACACTGAAGCTTTCTTT.